In this sample, the clone carrying this T cell receptor (beta chain) is hyperexpanded (1% or more). As yet, its antigen is unknown. This entry comes from a study of sequential checkpoint blockade in melanoma. General study findings and limits: PD-L1 staining and CD8+ counts, not mutational load, tracked tumor T-cell clonality.

The CDR3 runs to 16 residues. Between the trimmed V and J ends, which lost 3 bases and 2 bases, there was a span of 15 bases. From germline, CDR1 is SGHNT and CDR2 YENEEA. Treatment reported: randomized to nivolumab then ipilimumab (arm A) or the reverse (arm B). Generated by immunoSEQ multiplex PCR, the TCRdb table keeps only in-frame clones and is missing some. The repertoire holds around 5,200 clones, with 20% as singletons. The source material was tumor tissue (inferred from file names), sampled from a patient given nivolumab and ipilimumab in sequence. The chain combines TRBV11-3 with TRBJ2-3; a possible D gene is TRBD2 (5 bases). This sequence was found in a human donor with melanoma. The CDR3 here is CASSFSPTTATDTQYF. The CDR3 DNA is TGTGCCAGCAGCTTTTCCCCGACTACTGCCACAGATACGCAGTATTTT.